This T cell receptor beta chain was identified during a study of cytomegalovirus exposure and HLA in healthy donors. Study-level points and caveats: The Asian-associated ancestry cluster reportedly had fewer N-insertions than the approximately 650-donor mean in a later analysis.

13 Jbeta primers and 60 Vbeta primers were used for the PCR. In the original workflow: Later analysis identified approximately 80 million unique TCR beta chains, 9 million to 13 million shared. Libraries were prepared by immunoSEQ multiplex PCR; TCRdb keeps only in-frame clonotypes and omits some of them. V and J calls and clone size are copied from that table; D and trimming were computed from the DNA. The sample shows more than 200,000 clones, about 70% of them seen only once. After removal of 3 bases from V and 6 bases from J, the junction contained 10 bases not matched to a gene. Germline V gene data show CDR1 as KGHSH and CDR2 as LQKENI. The CDR3 has 15 amino acids. Each of the donors was a healthy bone marrow donor. Concerning this clone: Its target is not known.

The sequencing input was PBMCs. This sequence joins TRBV18 and TRBJ2-7; 8 bases agree with TRBD1. This sequence originates from a man aged 35-49 years in good health and CMV-seropositive. CDR3 DNA: TGTGCCAGCTCACCGGAAGAGGGGACAGGTTTCGAGCAGTACTTC. Its translation is CASSPEEGTGFEQYF.